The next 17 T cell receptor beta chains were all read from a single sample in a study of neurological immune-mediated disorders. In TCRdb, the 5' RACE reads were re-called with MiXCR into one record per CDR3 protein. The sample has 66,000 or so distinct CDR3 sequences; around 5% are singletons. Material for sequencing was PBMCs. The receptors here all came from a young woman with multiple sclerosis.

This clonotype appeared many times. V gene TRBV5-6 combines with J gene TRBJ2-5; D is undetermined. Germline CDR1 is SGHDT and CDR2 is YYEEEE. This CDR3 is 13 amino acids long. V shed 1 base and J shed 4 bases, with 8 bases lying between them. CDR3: CASSLRPGETQYF. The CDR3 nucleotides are TGTGCCAGCAGCTTGCGACCCGGAGAGACCCAGTACTTC.

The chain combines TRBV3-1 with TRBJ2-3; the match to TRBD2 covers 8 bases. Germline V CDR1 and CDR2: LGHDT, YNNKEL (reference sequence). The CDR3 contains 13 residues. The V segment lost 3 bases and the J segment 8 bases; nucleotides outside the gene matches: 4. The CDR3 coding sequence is TGTGCCAGCAGCCAGGCGGGGGGCGGTACGCAGTATTTT. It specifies CASSQAGGGTQYF.

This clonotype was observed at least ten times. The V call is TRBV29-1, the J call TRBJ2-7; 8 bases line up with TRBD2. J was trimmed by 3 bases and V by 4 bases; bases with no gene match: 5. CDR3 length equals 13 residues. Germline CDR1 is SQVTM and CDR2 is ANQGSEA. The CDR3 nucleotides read TGCAGCGTTGGGGGCGGGGGGAACTACGAGCAGTACTTC. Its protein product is CSVGGGGNYEQYF.

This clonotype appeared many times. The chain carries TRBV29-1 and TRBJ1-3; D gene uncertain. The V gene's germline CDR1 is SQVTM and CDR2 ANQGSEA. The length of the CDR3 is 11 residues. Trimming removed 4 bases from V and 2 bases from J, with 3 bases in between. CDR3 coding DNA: TGCAGCGTTGGGACTGGAAACACCATATATTTT. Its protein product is CSVGTGNTIYF.

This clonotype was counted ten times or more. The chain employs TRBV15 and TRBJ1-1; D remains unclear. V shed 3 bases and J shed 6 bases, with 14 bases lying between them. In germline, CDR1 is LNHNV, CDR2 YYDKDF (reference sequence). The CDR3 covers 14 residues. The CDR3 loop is CATSRMVSSAEAFF. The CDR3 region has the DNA TGTGCCACCAGCAGGATGGTATCGTCCGCTGAAGCTTTCTTT.

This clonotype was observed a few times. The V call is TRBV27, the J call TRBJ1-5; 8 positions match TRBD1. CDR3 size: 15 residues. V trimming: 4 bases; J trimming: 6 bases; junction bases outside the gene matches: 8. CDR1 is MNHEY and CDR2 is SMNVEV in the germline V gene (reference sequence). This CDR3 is CASSSIQGGGQPQHF. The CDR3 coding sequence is TGTGCCAGCAGTTCGATACAGGGGGGAGGTCAGCCCCAGCATTTT.

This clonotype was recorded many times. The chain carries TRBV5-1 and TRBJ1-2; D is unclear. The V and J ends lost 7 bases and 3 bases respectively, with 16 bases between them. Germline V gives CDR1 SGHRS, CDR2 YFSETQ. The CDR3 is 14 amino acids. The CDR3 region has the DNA TGCGCCAGCTCTTTAGAGGCGACTTACTATGGCTACACCTTC. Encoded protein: CASSLEATYYGYTF.

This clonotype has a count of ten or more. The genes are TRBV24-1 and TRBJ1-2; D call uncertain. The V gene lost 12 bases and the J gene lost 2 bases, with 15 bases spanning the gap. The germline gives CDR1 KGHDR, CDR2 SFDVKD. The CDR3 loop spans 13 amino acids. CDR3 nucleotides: TGTGCCCCCCGACGGTACGAGAACTATGGCTACACCTTC. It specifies CAPRRYENYGYTF.

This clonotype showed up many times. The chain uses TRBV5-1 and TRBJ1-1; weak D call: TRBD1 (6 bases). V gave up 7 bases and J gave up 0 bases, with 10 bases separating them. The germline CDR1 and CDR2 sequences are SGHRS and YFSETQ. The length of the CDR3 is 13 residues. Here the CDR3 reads CASGQFMNTEAFF. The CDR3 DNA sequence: TGCGCCAGCGGACAGTTCATGAACACTGAAGCTTTCTTT. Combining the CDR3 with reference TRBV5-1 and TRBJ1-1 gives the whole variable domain KAGVTQTPRYLIKTRGQQVTLSCSPISGHRSVSWYQQTPGQGLQFLFEYFSETQRNKGNFPGRFSGRQFSNSRSEMNVSTLELGDSALYLCASGQFMNTEAFFGQGTRLTVV.

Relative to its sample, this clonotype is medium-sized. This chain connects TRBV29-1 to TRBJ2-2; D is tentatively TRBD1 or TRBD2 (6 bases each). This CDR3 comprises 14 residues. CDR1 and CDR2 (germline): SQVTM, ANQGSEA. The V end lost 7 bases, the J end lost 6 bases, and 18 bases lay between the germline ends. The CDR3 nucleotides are TGCAGCGCGGGGGCAGGGTCGTTATCCGGGGAGCTGTTTTTT. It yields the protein CSAGAGSLSGELFF.

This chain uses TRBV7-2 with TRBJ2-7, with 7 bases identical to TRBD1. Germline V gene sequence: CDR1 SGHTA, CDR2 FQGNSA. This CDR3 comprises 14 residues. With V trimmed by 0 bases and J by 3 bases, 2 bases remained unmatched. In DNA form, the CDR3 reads TGTGCCAGCAGCTTAGCTGGACAGGTCTACGAGCAGTACTTC. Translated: CASSLAGQVYEQYF.

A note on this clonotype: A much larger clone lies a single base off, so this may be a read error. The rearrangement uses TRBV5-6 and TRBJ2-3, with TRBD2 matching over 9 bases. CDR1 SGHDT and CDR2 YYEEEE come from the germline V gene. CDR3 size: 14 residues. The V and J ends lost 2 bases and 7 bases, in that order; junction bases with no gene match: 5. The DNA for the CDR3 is TGTGCCAGCAGCTTAGCGGGGGGCTCATATACGCAGTATTTT. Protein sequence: CASSLAGGSYTQYF.

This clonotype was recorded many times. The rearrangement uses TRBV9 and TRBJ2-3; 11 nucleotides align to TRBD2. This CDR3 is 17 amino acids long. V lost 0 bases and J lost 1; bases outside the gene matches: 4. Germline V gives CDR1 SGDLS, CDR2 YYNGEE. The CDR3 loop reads CASSVGLAGLGTDTQYF. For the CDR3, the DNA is TGTGCCAGCAGCGTAGGACTAGCGGGGCTGGGCACAGATACGCAGTATTTT.

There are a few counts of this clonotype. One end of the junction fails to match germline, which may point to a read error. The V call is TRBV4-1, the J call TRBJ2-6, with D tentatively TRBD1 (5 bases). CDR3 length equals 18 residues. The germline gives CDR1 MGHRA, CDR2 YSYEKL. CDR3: CASSQEGRAVSGAKVLTF. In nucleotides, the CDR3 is TGCGCCAGCAGCCAAGAGGGCAGGGCGGTCTCTGGGGCCAAAGTCCTGACTTTC.

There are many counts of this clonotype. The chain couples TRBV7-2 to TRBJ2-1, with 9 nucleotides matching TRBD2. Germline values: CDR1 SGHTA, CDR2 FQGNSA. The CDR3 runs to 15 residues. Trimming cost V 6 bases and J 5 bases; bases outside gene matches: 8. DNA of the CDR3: TGTGCCAGCAGTCCGAGAAGCGGGGGGAACAATGAGCAGTTCTTC. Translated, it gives CASSPRSGGNNEQFF.

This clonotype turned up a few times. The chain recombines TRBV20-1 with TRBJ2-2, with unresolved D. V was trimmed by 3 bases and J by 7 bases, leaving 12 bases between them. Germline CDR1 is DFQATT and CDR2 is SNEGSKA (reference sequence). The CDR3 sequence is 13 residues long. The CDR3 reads CSASLTSGGELFF. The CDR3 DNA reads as TGCAGTGCTAGTTTGACTTCGGGCGGGGAGCTGTTTTTT.

Written as DNA, the CDR3 is TGCAGTGCTAGGGGACAGGGGAACTTGCTGAATGAAAAACTGTTTTTT. Amino acids: CSARGQGNLLNEKLFF. The rearrangement uses TRBV20-1 and TRBJ1-4; TRBD1 aligns across 10 bases. Germline lookup yields CDR1 DFQATT and CDR2 SNEGSKA (reference sequence). There are 16 residues in the CDR3. The V and J ends lost 3 bases and 5 bases, in that order; junction bases with no gene match: 9.